This T cell receptor (beta chain) was identified in a study of T cell clusters in autoimmune cytopenias. Turning to the study itself: Healthy donor controls had a mean age of about 56 years and median age of roughly 60 years. Broader study findings: Primary autoimmune cytopenia patients appeared to lack physiological T cell clusters present in healthy donors.

In terms of frequency, this clonotype is medium-sized. Antigen specificity is unknown. Germline values: CDR1 LNHDA, CDR2 SQIVND (reference sequence). The CDR3 extends over 11 amino acids. TRB amplification used around 260 ng of peripheral blood genomic DNA. Multiplex touch-down PCR amplified TRB using TRB-A and TRB-B pools in one tube. TCRdb reworked the multiplex PCR reads into one entry per CDR3 protein, no DNA. Its table records under 7,500 distinct CDR3 sequences. The sample was also linked to a second study, of T cell repertoires in aging, cancer and after chemotherapy.

Sequencing input: peripheral blood. This receptor was identified in a human donor in good health. The chain has TRBV19 and TRBJ2-5. CDR3: CASSMGETQYF.